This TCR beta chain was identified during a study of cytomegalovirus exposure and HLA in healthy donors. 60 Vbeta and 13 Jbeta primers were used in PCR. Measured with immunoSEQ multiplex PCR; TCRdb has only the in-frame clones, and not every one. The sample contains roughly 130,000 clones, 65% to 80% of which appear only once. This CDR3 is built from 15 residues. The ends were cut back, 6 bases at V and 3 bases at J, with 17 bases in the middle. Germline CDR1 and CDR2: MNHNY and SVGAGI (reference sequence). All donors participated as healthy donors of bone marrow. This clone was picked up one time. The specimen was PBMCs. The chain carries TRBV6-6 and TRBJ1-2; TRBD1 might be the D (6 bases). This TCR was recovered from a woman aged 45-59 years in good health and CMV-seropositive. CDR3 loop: CASSPERGGDYGYTF. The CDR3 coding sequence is TGTGCCAGCAGCCCTGAGAGGGGGGGAGACTATGGCTACACCTTC.